This TCR beta chain is from a study of CD8 T cells in Susac syndrome. Looking at the study overall: Eight or nine of the sequenced Susac syndrome patients were in remission, and more than 5 had active disease.

Blood CD8+ and CD4+ T cells underwent high-throughput TCR beta sequencing. An amount of RNA that ranged from 0.5 to 1 ug was reverse transcribed with random hexamers. From the immunoSEQ multiplex PCR reads, TCRdb called clonotypes with MiXCR, one entry per CDR3 protein. The sample comprises under 200,000 distinct CDR3 sequences, roughly nine tenths of which are singletons, and around 0.085% rests with the top ten. Sequencing was carried out using CD4+ T cells from PBMCs. The sequence came from a human donor with Susac syndrome.

The CDR3 bases are TGTGCCAGCAGTTTAATGGGGGCTCGGGACACTGAAGCTTTCTTT. Its translation: CASSLMGARDTEAFF. This rearrangement joins TRBV12-3 or TRBV12-4 to TRBJ1-1; D is perhaps TRBD1 (6 bases). Between the trimmed V and J ends, which lost 2 bases and 3 bases, there was a span of 13 bases. This CDR3 comprises 15 residues.